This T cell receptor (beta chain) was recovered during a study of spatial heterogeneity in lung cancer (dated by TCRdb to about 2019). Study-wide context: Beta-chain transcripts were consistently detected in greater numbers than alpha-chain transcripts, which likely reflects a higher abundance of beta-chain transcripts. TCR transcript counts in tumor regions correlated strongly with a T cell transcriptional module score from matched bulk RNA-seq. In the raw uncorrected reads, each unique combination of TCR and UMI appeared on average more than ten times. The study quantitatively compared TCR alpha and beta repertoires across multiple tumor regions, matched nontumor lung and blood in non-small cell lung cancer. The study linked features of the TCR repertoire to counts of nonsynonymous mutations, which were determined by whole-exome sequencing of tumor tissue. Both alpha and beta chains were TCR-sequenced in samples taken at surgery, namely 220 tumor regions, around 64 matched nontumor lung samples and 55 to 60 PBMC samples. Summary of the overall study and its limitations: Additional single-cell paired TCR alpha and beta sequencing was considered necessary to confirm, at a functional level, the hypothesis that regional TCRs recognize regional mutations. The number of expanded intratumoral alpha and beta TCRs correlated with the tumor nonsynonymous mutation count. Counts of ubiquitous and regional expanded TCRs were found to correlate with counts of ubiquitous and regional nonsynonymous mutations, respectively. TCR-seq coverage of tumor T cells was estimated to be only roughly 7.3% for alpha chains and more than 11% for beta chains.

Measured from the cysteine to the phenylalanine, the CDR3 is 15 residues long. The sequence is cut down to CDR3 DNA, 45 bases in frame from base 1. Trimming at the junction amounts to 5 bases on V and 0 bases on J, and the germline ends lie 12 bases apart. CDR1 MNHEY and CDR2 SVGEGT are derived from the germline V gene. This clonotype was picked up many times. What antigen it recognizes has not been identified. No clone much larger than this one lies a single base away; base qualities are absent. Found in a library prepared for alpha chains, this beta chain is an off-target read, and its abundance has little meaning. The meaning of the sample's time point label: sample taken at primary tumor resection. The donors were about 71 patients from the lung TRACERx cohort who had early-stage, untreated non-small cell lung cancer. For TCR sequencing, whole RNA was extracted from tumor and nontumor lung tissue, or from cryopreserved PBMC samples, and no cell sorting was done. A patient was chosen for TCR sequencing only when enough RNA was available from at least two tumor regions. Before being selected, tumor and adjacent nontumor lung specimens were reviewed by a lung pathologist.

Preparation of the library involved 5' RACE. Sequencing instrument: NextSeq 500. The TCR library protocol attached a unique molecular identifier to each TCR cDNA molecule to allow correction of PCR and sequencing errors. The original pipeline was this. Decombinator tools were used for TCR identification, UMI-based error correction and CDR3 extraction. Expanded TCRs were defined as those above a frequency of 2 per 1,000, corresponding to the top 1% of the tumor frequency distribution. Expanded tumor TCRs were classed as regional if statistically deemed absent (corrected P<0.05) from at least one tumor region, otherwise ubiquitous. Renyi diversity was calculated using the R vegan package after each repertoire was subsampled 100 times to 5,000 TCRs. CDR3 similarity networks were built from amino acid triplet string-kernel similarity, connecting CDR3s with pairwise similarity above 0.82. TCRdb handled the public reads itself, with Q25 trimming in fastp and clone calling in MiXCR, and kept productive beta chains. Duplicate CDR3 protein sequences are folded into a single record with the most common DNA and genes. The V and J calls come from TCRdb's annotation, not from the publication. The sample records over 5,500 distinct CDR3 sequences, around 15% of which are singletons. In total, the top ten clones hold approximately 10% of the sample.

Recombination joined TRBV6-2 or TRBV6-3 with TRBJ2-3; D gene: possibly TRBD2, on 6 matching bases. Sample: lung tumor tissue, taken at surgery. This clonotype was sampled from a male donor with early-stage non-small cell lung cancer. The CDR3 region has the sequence CASSRVAASTDTQYF. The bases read TGTGCCAGCAGTAGGGTAGCGGCTAGCACAGATACGCAGTATTTT.